This T cell receptor beta chain was recorded in a study of blood T cell repertoires in COVID-19. Background on the study: Samples taken during acute and convalescent COVID-19 were collected in the United States, Italy and Spain. T cells, B-cell-depleted T cells, or PBMCs provided the cDNA or gDNA that served as material.

The CDR3 spans 18 residues. V was pared by 1 base and J by 6 bases, with 16 bases of the junction left unmatched. Germline V lookup: CDR1 SGHKS, CDR2 YYEKEE (reference sequence). Methods used by the authors: For nucleated cells, counts were estimated from reference gene primer amplification. Clones were read by immunoSEQ multiplex PCR, and TCRdb kept only the in-frame ones, dropping some. V and J calls and clone size follow that table, whereas D and trimming were derived from the DNA. The data contain about 160,000 clones, around four fifths of them seen just once; the ten biggest clones take up under 4.5%. Categorization into cohorts depended on clinical history that participants reported.

Sequencing was done on a sample of PBMCs or T cells enriched from blood (not recorded which). The sequence was collected from a woman in her forties or fifties who had recovered from COVID-19. The genes are TRBV5-5 and TRBJ1-5, with 7 bases lining up with TRBD1. The DNA for the CDR3 is TGTGCCAGCAGCTTGCCGGGACAGACCTTCTCGAGCGGTCAGCCCCAGCATTTT. Translation gives CASSLPGQTFSSGQPQHF.